This T cell receptor beta chain was identified in a study of naive and memory T cell subsets. The CDR3 covers 16 residues. Between the trimmed V and J ends, which lost 1 base and 5 bases, there was a span of 16 bases. Germline V gene data show CDR1 as SGHRS and CDR2 as YFSETQ. After CD4 positive bead selection, the CD4-negative fraction gave CD8 T cells. This clonotype was recorded a few times. An equimolar mix of two oligonucleotides served as the beta constant-region primer for TRBC1 and TRBC2. The ligated cDNA underwent four PCR rounds using SP2 and nested alpha and beta constant-region primers. Via MiXCR, TCRdb re-called the UMI-ligation and nested PCR reads, giving one row per CDR3 protein. The data contain 80,000 to 95,000 distinct CDR3 sequences, about 9.9% of them singletons.

The receptor comes from a human donor in good health. Sequenced sample: naive CD8+ T cells from blood. The chain links TRBV5-1 to TRBJ2-1; no clear D. The CDR3 region is CASSLTGLESDNEQFF. The DNA of the CDR3 is TGCGCCAGCAGCTTGACCGGGTTGGAAAGCGACAATGAGCAGTTCTTC.